Here is one T cell receptor (beta chain) with its context. The sample originates from a study of blood T cell repertoires in COVID-19. Study-wide context: PBMCs, B-cell-depleted T cells, or T cells were the source of the cDNA or gDNA that made up the material.

CDR3 length: 13 residues. CDR1 and CDR2 (germline): SGHTA, FQGNSA. V shed 3 bases and J 4 bases; nucleotides not matched to a gene: 0. Sequenced by immunoSEQ multiplex PCR; TCRdb stores in-frame clones only, minus some. The table has roughly 68,000 clones, approximately 84% seen once; the top ten hold 7.5% to 9.5%. This TCR was sampled from a man aged 50 to 60 with active COVID-19. The chain carries TRBV7-2 and TRBJ1-1; 9 nucleotides agree with TRBD1. The sequenced sample consisted of peripheral blood. The CDR3 region is CASSLDRGTEAFF. In DNA form, the CDR3 reads TGTGCCAGCAGCTTGGACAGGGGCACTGAAGCTTTCTTT.